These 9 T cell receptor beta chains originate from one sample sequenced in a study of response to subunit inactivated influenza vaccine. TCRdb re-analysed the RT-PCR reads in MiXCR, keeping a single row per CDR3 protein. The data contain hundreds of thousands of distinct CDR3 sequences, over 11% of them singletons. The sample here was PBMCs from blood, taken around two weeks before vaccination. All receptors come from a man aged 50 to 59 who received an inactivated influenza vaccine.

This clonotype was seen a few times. The CDR3, as DNA: TGCGCCAGCACCCCGGACAGCAACACCGGGGAGCTGTTTTTT. This encodes CASTPDSNTGELFF. This chain joins TRBV5-1 and TRBJ2-2, with D perhaps matching TRBD1 (6 bases). This CDR3 contains 14 residues. The V gene's germline CDR1 is SGHRS and CDR2 YFSETQ. Trimming took 6 bases from V and 2 from J, leaving 11 bases between them.

The CDR3 region is CASSFRTSGGSNEQFF. The CDR3 DNA reads TGTGCCAGCAGCTTTAGGACTAGCGGGGGGAGCAATGAGCAGTTCTTC. The chain has TRBV7-8 and TRBJ2-1; 14 nucleotides match TRBD2. J was trimmed by 6 bases and V by 3 bases; bases with no gene match: 4. The CDR3 sequence is 16 residues long. Per germline, CDR1 SGHVS and CDR2 FQNEAQ. Full variable domain (rest looked up from reference TRBV7-8 and TRBJ2-1): GAGVSQSPRYKVAKRGQDVALRCDPISGHVSLFWYQQALGQGPEFLTYFQNEAQLDKSGLPSDRFFAERPEGSVSTLKIQRTQQEDSAVYLCASSFRTSGGSNEQFFGPGTRLTVL.

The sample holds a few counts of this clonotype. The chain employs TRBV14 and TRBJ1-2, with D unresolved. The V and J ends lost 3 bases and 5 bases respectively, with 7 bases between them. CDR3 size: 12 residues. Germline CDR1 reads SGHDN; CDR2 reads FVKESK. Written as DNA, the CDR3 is TGTGCCAGCAGCCACACTCAGTATGGCTACACCTTC. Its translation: CASSHTQYGYTF.

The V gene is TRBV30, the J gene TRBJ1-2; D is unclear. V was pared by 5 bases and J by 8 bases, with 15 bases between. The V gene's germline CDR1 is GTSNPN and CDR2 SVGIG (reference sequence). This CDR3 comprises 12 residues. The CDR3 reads CAWSPLSRGYTF. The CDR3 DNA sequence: TGTGCCTGGTCTCCTCTCTCGCGGGGCTACACCTTC. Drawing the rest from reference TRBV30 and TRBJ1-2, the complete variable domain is SQTIHQWPATLVQPVGSPLSLECTVEGTSNPNLYWYRQAAGRGLQLLFYSVGIGQISSEVPQNLSASRPQDRQFILSSKKLLLSDSGFYLCAWSPLSRGYTFGSGTRLTVV.

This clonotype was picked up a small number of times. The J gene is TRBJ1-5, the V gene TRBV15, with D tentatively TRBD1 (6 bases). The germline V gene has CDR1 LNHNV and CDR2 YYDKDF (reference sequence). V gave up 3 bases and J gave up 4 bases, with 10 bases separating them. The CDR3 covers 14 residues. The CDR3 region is CATSSPGVNQPQHF. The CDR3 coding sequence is TGTGCCACCAGCAGCCCAGGGGTGAATCAGCCCCAGCATTTT.

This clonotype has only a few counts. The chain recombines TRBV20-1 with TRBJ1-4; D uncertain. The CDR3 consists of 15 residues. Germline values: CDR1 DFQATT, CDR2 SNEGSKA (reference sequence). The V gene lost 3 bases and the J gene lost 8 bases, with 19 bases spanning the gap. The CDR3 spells CSASAPSQVWEKLFF. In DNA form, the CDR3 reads TGCAGTGCTAGCGCTCCCTCGCAGGTGTGGGAAAAACTGTTTTTT.

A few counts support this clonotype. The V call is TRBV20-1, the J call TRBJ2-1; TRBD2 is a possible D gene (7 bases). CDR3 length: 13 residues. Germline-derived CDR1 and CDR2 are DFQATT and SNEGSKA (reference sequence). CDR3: CSAERGGLNEQFF. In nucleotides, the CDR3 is TGCAGCGCAGAAAGGGGGGGGCTCAATGAGCAGTTCTTC.

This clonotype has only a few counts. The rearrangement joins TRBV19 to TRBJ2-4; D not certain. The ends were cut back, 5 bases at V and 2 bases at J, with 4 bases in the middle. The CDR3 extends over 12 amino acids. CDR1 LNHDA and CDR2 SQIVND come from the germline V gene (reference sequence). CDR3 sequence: CASSFSKNIQYF. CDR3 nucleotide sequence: TGTGCCAGTAGTTTTTCCAAAAACATTCAGTACTTC. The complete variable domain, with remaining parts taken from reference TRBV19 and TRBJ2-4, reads DGGITQSPKYLFRKEGQNVTLSCEQNLNHDAMYWYRQDPGQGLRLIYYSQIVNDFQKGDIAEGYSVSREKKESFPLTVTSAQKNPTAFYLCASSFSKNIQYFGAGTRLSVL.

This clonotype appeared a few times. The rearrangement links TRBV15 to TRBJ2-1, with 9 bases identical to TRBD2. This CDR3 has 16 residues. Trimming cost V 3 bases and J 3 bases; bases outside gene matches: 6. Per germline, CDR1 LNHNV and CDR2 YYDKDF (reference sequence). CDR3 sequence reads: CATSSPGLAVYNEQFF. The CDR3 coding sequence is TGTGCCACCAGCAGTCCGGGACTAGCAGTCTACAATGAGCAGTTCTTC.